This TCR beta chain is drawn from a study of blood T cells in healthy people across ages. This clonotype was recorded a few times. The antigen remains unidentified. CDR1 and CDR2 (germline): SGHVS, FQNEAQ. V shed 1 base and J shed 2 bases, with 8 bases lying between them. The CDR3 contains 15 residues. Findings and caveats of the study: The study found more naive CD4+ cells and higher diversity in long-lived than aged donors.

Next came a second PCR, run for about 6 to 12 cycles, which used a sample-barcoded 5' primer along with a J-beta primer mix. TCRdb ran MiXCR on the 5' RACE reads and lists one entry per CDR3 protein. The sample consists of 550,000 to 650,000 distinct CDR3 sequences, approximately 26% of them appearing once. These data were also filed under a second study, of T cells of mothers and their children.

Specimen: blood. The receptor comes from a boy aged 2 to 10 in good health. The V gene is TRBV7-8, the J gene TRBJ1-4; no definite D call. The CDR3 DNA reads as TGTGCCAGCAGCTTAGGCGTGGGGACTAATGAAAAACTGTTTTTT. Translating gives CASSLGVGTNEKLFF.